These 4 T cell receptor beta chains originate from one sample sequenced in a study of Graves' ophthalmopathy and Graves' hyperthyroidism. From RNA, the CDR3 regions of TCR beta chains were amplified and sequenced. HTBI primers served in a first-round RT-PCR, which a second-round multiplex PCR followed. TCRdb passed the multiplex PCR reads through MiXCR, listing each CDR3 protein once. The table includes about 740,000 distinct CDR3 sequences, about 44% detected once. Specimen: peripheral blood. These receptors were collected from an adult man with Graves' ophthalmopathy.

V gene TRBV25-1 combines with J gene TRBJ2-2; TRBD1 might be the D (5 bases). This CDR3 spans 14 amino acids. Per germline, CDR1 MGHDK and CDR2 SYGVNS. V dropped 6 bases and J dropped 3 bases, with 11 bases sitting between them. In DNA form, the CDR3 reads TGTGCCAGCAGAAAGGGGTCGGACACCGGGGAGCTGTTTTTT. This codes for CASRKGSDTGELFF.

Ten or more counts support this clonotype. The rearrangement uses TRBV19 and TRBJ1-4, with no clear D. This CDR3 is 13 amino acids long. CDR1 and CDR2 (germline): LNHDA, SQIVND (reference sequence). Trimming cost V 6 bases and J 6 bases, with 11 bases left between them. The CDR3 region is CASSRGEYEKLFF. DNA of the CDR3: TGTGCCAGTAGCCGCGGAGAGTATGAAAAACTGTTTTTT.

This chain uses TRBV10-3 with TRBJ1-6, with a weak D call TRBD1 (5 bases). From germline, CDR1 is ENHRY and CDR2 SYGVKD. This CDR3 has 13 residues. The V and J ends lost 10 bases and 10 bases respectively, with 17 bases between them. The CDR3 sequence is CASIRDGYSPLHF. The DNA of the CDR3 is TGTGCCAGCATCCGGGACGGGTACTCACCCCTCCACTTT.

Worth noting for this clonotype: One end of the junction does not line up with germline, which may come from a read error. This rearrangement joins TRBV15 to TRBJ1-4; D possibly corresponds to TRBD1 (5 bases). Germline CDR1 LNHNV, CDR2 YYDKDF (reference sequence). The CDR3 length is 16 residues. This CDR3 is CAASRVRGATNEKLFF. CDR3 in DNA: TGTGCCGCCAGCAGAGTGCGGGGGGCAACTAATGAAAAACTGTTTTTT.